This entry lists 2 T cell receptor beta chains sequenced from one sample in a study of T cells in Graves' hyperthyroidism and ophthalmopathy. TCR beta CDR3 sequences were amplified from RNA transcripts. HTBI primers drove first-round RT-PCR of the TCR CDR3. Each CDR3 protein is one row after TCRdb ran MiXCR on the multiplex PCR reads. Among about 250,000 distinct CDR3 sequences listed, roughly a quarter were seen once. Sequencing input: blood. Receptors were obtained from a woman aged 40-49 years with Graves' ophthalmopathy.

Ten or more counts support this clonotype. This chain joins TRBV28 and TRBJ2-7; D is ambiguous. With 0 bases removed from V and 4 bases from J, the gap between germline ends came to 10 bases. The CDR3 loop spans 14 amino acids. In germline, CDR1 is MDHEN, CDR2 SYDVKM. The CDR3 loop is CASSLWGANYEQYF. The CDR3 DNA reads TGTGCCAGCAGTTTATGGGGTGCCAATTACGAGCAGTACTTC.

The CDR3 nucleotides are TGTGCCAGCAGTCCCGCCCTCGCCAGGGCAGACACTGAAGCTTTCTTT. The encoded protein is CASSPALARADTEAFF. The chain has TRBV12-3 or TRBV12-4 and TRBJ1-1, with D maybe TRBD1 (5 bases). The ends were cut back, 5 bases at V and 3 bases at J, with 19 bases in the middle. The CDR3 length is 16 residues.